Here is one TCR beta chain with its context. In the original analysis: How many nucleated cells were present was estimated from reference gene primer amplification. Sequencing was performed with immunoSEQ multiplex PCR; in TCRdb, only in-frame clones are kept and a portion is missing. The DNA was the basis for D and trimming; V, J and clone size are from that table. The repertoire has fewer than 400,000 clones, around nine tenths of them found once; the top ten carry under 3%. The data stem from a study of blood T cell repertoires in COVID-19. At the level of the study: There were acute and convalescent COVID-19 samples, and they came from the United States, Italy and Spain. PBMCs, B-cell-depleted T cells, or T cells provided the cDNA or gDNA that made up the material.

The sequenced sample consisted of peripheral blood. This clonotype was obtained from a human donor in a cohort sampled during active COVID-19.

The CDR3 DNA sequence: TGTGCCAGCAGTGGTAGGACAGGGTGGTCCGATAATGAAAAACTGTTTTTT. It is translated as CASSGRTGWSDNEKLFF. The V gene is TRBV2, the J gene TRBJ1-4; 8 bases map to TRBD1. This CDR3 is built from 17 residues. Germline CDR1 is SNHLY and CDR2 is FYNNEI. Unmatched junction bases numbered 11, after V lost 4 bases and J lost 4 bases.